The present T cell receptor beta chain was sequenced within a study of blood T cells in healthy people across ages. Study observations and caveats: Roughly linearly, TCR beta diversity per million T cells fell as age increased.

In its sample, this clonotype was seen a few times. What it binds is not known. Germline values: CDR1 ENHRY, CDR2 SYGVKD. V was pared by 2 bases and J by 0 bases, with 6 bases of the junction left unmatched. The CDR3 sequence is 18 residues long. A second roughly 7 to 12 cycle PCR used barcoded and J-beta primers. Every sample gave at least 2.5 million paired-end reads containing CDR3. TCRdb ran MiXCR on the 5' RACE reads and lists one entry per CDR3 protein. The profile covers around 820,000 distinct CDR3 sequences, with roughly 25% appearing a single time and roughly 3.8% taken by the ten largest. These data were also filed under a second study, of T cells of mothers and their children. As that study records: Donation came from three healthy Caucasian mothers together with their six children. Every mother supplied over 9.5 million TCR beta CDR3 reads and every child 2.5 million to 3.5 million.

The V gene is TRBV10-3, the J gene TRBJ2-5, with 13 bases fitting TRBD2. This sequence was found in a boy between 10 and 17 years old in good health. Sample: blood. CDR3 sequence (DNA): TGTGCCATCAGTGAGGAGAGGACTAGCGGGAGTAACCAAGAGACCCAGTACTTC. It translates to CAISEERTSGSNQETQYF.